This TCR beta chain was documented in a study of T cell responses to AZD1222 COVID-19 vaccine. Notes on the study in general: Donors were mostly white British, more females; clonal diversity possibly underestimated.

After removal of 3 bases from V and 7 bases from J, the junction contained 5 bases not matched to a gene. Germline-derived CDR1 and CDR2 are SGHTA and FQGNSA. This CDR3 has 15 residues. This clone was observed a few times. No antigen is known for it. The protocol was immunoSEQ multiplex PCR, while the TCRdb copy is restricted to in-frame clones and leaves out a portion. The table includes 160,000 or so clones, approximately 90% detected once. Source: peripheral blood, taken on day 0 of AZD1222 vaccination. The receptor's source is an adult in good health. The chain links TRBV7-2 to TRBJ1-6; 8 bases map to TRBD1. This CDR3 reads CASSFTTGGNSPLHF. CDR3 sequence (DNA): TGTGCCAGCAGCTTTACTACAGGGGGGAATTCACCCCTCCACTTT.